Shown below are 14 T cell receptor delta chains from a single sample sequenced in a study of Vδ1+ human thymocytes. Study-wide points: Highly polyclonal TRG and TRD repertoires with Gaussian CDR3 length distributions appeared in thymus.

These receptors have no known antigen. Sequences come from RNA converted to cDNA by reverse transcription. CDR3 amplicons came from multiplex PCR with pooled V-gene forward and constant-region reverse primers. TCRdb re-processed the multiplex PCR reads via CATT. The table lists over 45,000 delta-chain clones, over 13% of them singletons. Sequencing input: Vdelta1+ gamma-delta thymocytes from the thymus. The subset: FACS-sorted CD3+ TCRalphabeta- TCRVdelta1+ TCRVdelta2- thymocytes. The origin of the receptors is a girl in the first two years of life who had congenital heart surgery.

This clone was detected only a few times. An end of the junction differs from the germline gene, which may be a read error. The V gene is TRDV1, the J gene TRDJ1; either TRDD2 or TRDD3 may supply D (6 bases each). CDR3 size: 17 residues. The germline V gene encodes CDR1 TSWWSYY and CDR2 QGS. This CDR3 reads CAPGEPRASSPEGGLIF. As DNA, the CDR3 is TGTGCTCCTGGGGAACCCAGGGCTTCCTCCCCAGAGGGGGGACTCATCTTT.

The V gene is TRDV1, the J gene TRDJ1, with 13 nucleotides matching TRDD3. In germline, CDR1 is TSWWSYY, CDR2 QGS. This CDR3 spans 17 amino acids. V shed 0 bases and J 8 bases; nucleotides not matched to a gene: 9. CDR3 sequence: CALGELPLLGDTVKLIF. For the CDR3, the DNA is TGTGCTCTTGGGGAACTACCCTTACTGGGGGATACGGTAAAACTCATCTTT.

The V call is TRDV1, the J call TRDJ1, with D unclear. Germline-derived CDR1 and CDR2 are TSWWSYY and QGS. The ends were cut back, 0 bases at V and 0 bases at J, with 23 bases in the middle. CDR3 length: 20 amino acids. As DNA, the CDR3 is TGTGCTCTTGGGGAACTATTACACTCCAAGTGGCTGAGGTACACCGATAAACTCATCTTT. Protein: CALGELLHSKWLRYTDKLIF.

J is TRDJ1 and V is TRDV1; 9 nucleotides line up with TRDD3. J lost 8 bases, V lost 2 bases, and 21 bases had no gene match. This CDR3 has 19 amino acids. The germline V gene encodes CDR1 TSWWSYY and CDR2 QGS. The CDR3 spells CALGELPTGPAGGCRKLIF. The CDR3 DNA follows: TGTGCTCTTGGGGAATTGCCTACAGGTCCAGCTGGGGGATGCAGAAAACTCATCTTT.

The rearrangement links TRDV1 to TRDJ1; D possibly corresponds to TRDD2 (5 bases). Germline CDR1 reads TSWWSYY; CDR2 reads QGS. This CDR3 has 18 residues. V was trimmed by 1 base and J by 0 bases, leaving 18 bases between them. The CDR3 region is CALGERFPPLSYTDKLIF. The CDR3 nucleotides read TGTGCTCTTGGGGAACGCTTCCCGCCCCTTTCCTACACCGATAAACTCATCTTT.

The rearrangement uses TRDV1 and TRDJ1; TRDD3 agrees at 12 bases. This CDR3 has 18 amino acids. The V gene end was trimmed by 4 bases and the J gene end by 7 bases; junction bases not matched to a gene: 16. CDR1 is TSWWSYY and CDR2 is QGS in the germline V gene. The CDR3 nucleotides are TGTGCTCTTGGGGGAACCTTCCTACGACTGGGGGATACAGGTAAACTCATCTTT. Encoded protein: CALGGTFLRLGDTGKLIF.

This clone occurred a few times. The chain is built from TRDV1 and TRDJ1, with a weak D call TRDD3 (5 bases). V lost 3 bases and J 0 bases, leaving 29 bases between the germline ends. The length of the CDR3 is 21 residues. Per germline, CDR1 TSWWSYY and CDR2 QGS. As DNA, the CDR3 is TGTGCTCTTGGGGAGCCCCGCGTTCCGGGGCCTCGGACTGGCTACACCGATAAACTCATCTTT. It specifies CALGEPRVPGPRTGYTDKLIF.

The V gene is TRDV1, the J gene TRDJ1, with 8 nucleotides matching TRDD3. V was clipped by 1 base and J by 0 bases; unmatched bases: 19. Germline CDR1 is TSWWSYY and CDR2 is QGS. The CDR3 loop spans 21 amino acids. The CDR3 sequence: CALGEPYLTLGVHLYTDKLIF. DNA for the CDR3: TGTGCTCTTGGGGAACCCTACCTGACACTGGGGGTTCATCTTTACACCGATAAACTCATCTTT.

This chain joins TRDV1 and TRDJ1, with TRDD3 matching 12 bases. From germline, CDR1 is TSWWSYY and CDR2 QGS. The CDR3 sequence is 22 residues long. Trimming removed 4 bases from V and 0 bases from J; junction bases left unmatched: 21. The CDR3 loop is CALGVHRFLPILGDTYTDKLIF. CDR3 DNA sequence: TGTGCTCTTGGGGTCCATAGGTTCCTCCCCATTCTGGGGGATACGTACACCGATAAACTCATCTTT.

This clone was counted only a few times. V is TRDV1 and J is TRDJ1, with 9 positions matching TRDD3. Germline CDR1 is TSWWSYY and CDR2 is QGS. The V and J ends lost 4 bases and 7 bases, in that order; junction bases with no gene match: 25. The CDR3 is made up of 20 amino acids. CDR3 DNA: TGTGCTCTTGGGGTCCTCCATCTTCCCCCTACTGGGGGACGTGGTCGTAAACTCATCTTT. Translating gives CALGVLHLPPTGGRGRKLIF.

V usage is TRDV1 and J usage is TRDJ1, with 7 bases aligning to TRDD3. After removal of 1 base from V and 0 bases from J, the junction contained 14 bases not matched to a gene. Germline V gene lookup returns CDR1 TSWWSYY and CDR2 QGS. This CDR3 spans 19 amino acids. CDR3 region: CALGEPVGDRASYTDKLIF. The CDR3, as DNA: TGTGCTCTTGGGGAACCCGTTGGGGATAGGGCCTCATACACCGATAAACTCATCTTT.

Concerning this clone: The same CDR3 arises from other DNA sequences in this sample as well. The V and J genes are TRDV1 and TRDJ1; 7 bases map to TRDD3. The germline CDR1 and CDR2 sequences are TSWWSYY and QGS. The CDR3 runs to 20 residues. V was clipped by 3 bases and J by 0 bases; unmatched bases: 19. CDR3 nucleotide sequence: TGTGCTCTTGGGGAGAACCCTAGGAGGATACGCCTTATGAACACCGATAAACTCATCTTT. Protein: CALGENPRRIRLMNTDKLIF.

The chain combines TRDV1 with TRDJ1, with 11 bases that match TRDD3. The germline gives CDR1 TSWWSYY, CDR2 QGS. J lost 2 bases, V lost 9 bases, and 29 bases had no gene match. CDR3 length: 22 amino acids. The CDR3 spells CALGTYNAPSWGIPSYTDKLIF. The CDR3 bases are TGTGCTCTCGGAACTTACAACGCTCCGAGCTGGGGGATACCTTCGTATACCGATAAACTCATCTTT.

With regard to this clone: This specimen includes other DNA sequences encoding the same CDR3. This sequence joins TRDV1 and TRDJ1; possible D gene TRDD3, 5 bases. The CDR3 contains 15 residues. Germline assignment: CDR1 TSWWSYY and CDR2 QGS. The germline V and J ends were trimmed by 2 bases and 7 bases, with 17 bases remaining between them. In nucleotides, the CDR3 is TGTGCTCTTGGGGAATTGCCCACGAGAGGGATTAAACTCATCTTT. Its translation: CALGELPTRGIKLIF.